This T cell receptor (beta chain) comes out of a study of TIL therapy for anti-PD-1-resistant metastatic lung cancer. This was the immunoSEQ v3 assay. Produced via immunoSEQ multiplex PCR; TCRdb's table is partial and in-frame only. The sample includes 45,000 to 75,000 clones, approximately 69% of them seen just once. Documented time point: pre-treatment sample, taken before nivolumab and TIL therapy. The source of this sequence is a person aged 25 to 79 with non-small cell lung cancer. Sequenced material: blood, taken at baseline.

CDR3 nucleotide sequence: TGCGCCAGCGGCAGGGGTTCGGACACCGGGGAGCTGTTTTTT. Amino acids: CASGRGSDTGELFF. This chain connects TRBV10-1 to TRBJ2-2, with D perhaps TRBD1 (6 bases). V dropped 8 bases and J dropped 3 bases, with 13 bases sitting between them. Looked up from germline, CDR1 is WNHNN and CDR2 is SYGVQD (reference sequence). The CDR3 extends over 14 amino acids.